The subject of this entry is one TCR beta chain. What it recognizes is unknown. This record belongs to a study of cytomegalovirus exposure and HLA in healthy donors. Study results and caveats: In an earlier analysis, most TCR beta V segments were productive about 90% or about 30% of the time. For most TCR sequences rarity was the rule, although some public TCRs occurred in many donors.

Germline CDR1 MNHNS, CDR2 SASEGT. J gave up 2 bases and V 4 bases, and 7 bases lay outside the gene matches. The CDR3 extends over 15 amino acids. Amplification used 60 Vbeta primers and 13 Jbeta primers. Profiling relied on immunoSEQ multiplex PCR, and the TCRdb table lists in-frame clones only, not all of them. The sample contains about 140,000 clones, less than 80% of which appear only once. Sequenced: PBMCs. This clonotype was obtained from a man aged 45-65 years in good health and CMV-seropositive. The rearrangement uses TRBV6-1 and TRBJ1-2; 7 bases map to TRBD1. The CDR3 sequence is CASSGTGVQNYGYTF. In DNA, the CDR3 is TGTGCCAGCAGTGGAACAGGGGTCCAAAACTATGGCTACACCTTC.